The 2 T cell receptor beta chains below all came from one sample that was sequenced in a study of CD8 T cells in Susac syndrome. Reverse transcription of 0.5 to 1 ug RNA was performed with random hexamers. In TCRdb, the immunoSEQ multiplex PCR reads were re-called with MiXCR into one record per CDR3 protein. The profile shows around 140,000 distinct CDR3 sequences, around 93% of them singletons. Material: CD4+ T cells from PBMCs. The receptors shown here come from a human donor with Susac syndrome.

The chain links TRBV5-4 to TRBJ1-6, with 7 bases aligning to TRBD1. CDR3 length equals 15 residues. CDR1 and CDR2 (germline): SGHNT, YYREEE (reference sequence). Germline trimming cut 3 bases from V and 8 bases from J; bases unmatched to any gene: 8. The CDR3 DNA sequence: TGTGCCAGCAGCTCCCGGACAGGAGGATATTCACCCCTCCACTTT. Its translation: CASSSRTGGYSPLHF.

The chain uses TRBV12-3 or TRBV12-4 and TRBJ2-7; tentatively, D is TRBD1 (6 bases). The CDR3 covers 14 residues. The V and J ends lost 4 bases and 0 bases respectively, with 10 bases between them. This CDR3 is CASSSDSYSYEQYF. The CDR3 nucleotides read TGTGCCAGCAGTTCGGACAGTTACTCCTACGAGCAGTACTTC.